What follows are 9 T cell receptor beta chains derived from one specimen sequenced in a study of blood T cell repertoires in COVID-19. Only in-frame clones appear in the TCRdb table, and some are missing; sequencing was by immunoSEQ multiplex PCR. The profile shows 80,000 or so clones, about nine tenths of them singletons. The sequencing input was peripheral blood. All receptors derive from a woman in her sixties with acute or convalescent COVID-19.

The chain joins TRBV13 to TRBJ1-4; 9 bases align to TRBD1. Germline V gives CDR1 PRHDT, CDR2 FYEKMQ (reference sequence). V was clipped by 3 bases and J by 3 bases; unmatched bases: 8. The CDR3 totals 17 residues. CDR3 in DNA: TGTGCCAGCAGCTTTTCCGGGACAGGGCGGGCTAATGAAAAACTGTTTTTT. Its translation: CASSFSGTGRANEKLFF. Using reference TRBV13 and TRBJ1-4 for the parts outside the CDR3, the full variable domain is AAGVIQSPRHLIKEKRETATLKCYPIPRHDTVYWYQQGPGQDPQFLISFYEKMQSDKGSIPDRFSAQQFSDYHSELNMSSLELGDSALYFCASSFSGTGRANEKLFFGSGTQLSVL.

The chain joins TRBV2 to TRBJ2-1; D is perhaps TRBD1 (5 bases). The germline V gene encodes CDR1 SNHLY and CDR2 FYNNEI. CDR3 length: 13 amino acids. Trimming cost V 9 bases and J 0 bases, with 9 bases left between them. DNA for the CDR3: TGTGCCAGTTTGCAGGGCTCCTACAATGAGCAGTTCTTC. Translation: CASLQGSYNEQFF.

This clone has a single count. The V call is TRBV7-9, the J call TRBJ2-1, with 9 bases fitting TRBD2. With 1 base clipped from V and 7 bases from J, the junction kept 5 bases outside the gene matches. CDR1 is SEHNR, CDR2 FQNEAQ, per germline (reference sequence). The CDR3 sequence is 15 residues long. The CDR3 bases are TGTGCCAGCAGCTTAGGAGCGGGGGGCGTAAATGAGCAGTTCTTC. Protein product: CASSLGAGGVNEQFF.

The rearrangement uses TRBV2 and TRBJ2-3; D perhaps matches TRBD1 (5 bases). V gave up 7 bases and J gave up 4 bases, with 18 bases separating them. There are 15 residues in the CDR3. Germline V gives CDR1 SNHLY, CDR2 FYNNEI. The CDR3 region is CASTTSQGFSDTQYF. Here the CDR3 DNA reads TGTGCCAGCACCACGAGTCAGGGCTTTTCAGATACGCAGTATTTT.

This sequence joins TRBV9 and TRBJ2-3; D possibly corresponds to TRBD2 (6 bases). V lost 5 bases to trimming and J lost 1 base, with 23 bases between them. The germline CDR1 and CDR2 sequences are SGDLS and YYNGEE. The CDR3 consists of 18 residues. The CDR3 DNA reads TGTGCCAGCAGTGAAGTTGGGGTAGCGGCTAGCGGCACAGATACGCAGTATTTT. It codes for CASSEVGVAASGTDTQYF.

The V call is TRBV2, the J call TRBJ2-5; unclear D gene. This CDR3 has 11 residues. From germline, CDR1 is SNHLY and CDR2 FYNNEI. Trimming pared 6 bases from V and 2 bases from J, leaving 4 bases between. CDR3 DNA: TGTGCCAGCAGAGAGCAAGAGACCCAGTACTTC. Encoded protein: CASREQETQYF.

The rearrangement links TRBV21-1 to TRBJ2-1; TRBD1, the D gene given by the table, was not confirmed from the DNA. TRBV21-1 is recorded as a pseudogene. This CDR3 is built from 14 residues. CDR3 loop: CASSKMVQGYEQFF. The DNA for the CDR3 is TGTGCCAGCAGCAAGATGGTACAGGGATATGAGCAGTTCTTC.

The V and J genes are TRBV4-3 and TRBJ1-4, with 8 bases fitting TRBD1. This CDR3 is built from 14 residues. Per germline, CDR1 LGHNA and CDR2 YSLEER. The ends lost 5 bases at V and 5 bases at J; junction bases unmatched: 4. Here the CDR3 reads CASSTGTGNEKLFF. The CDR3 DNA reads TGCGCCAGCAGCACCGGGACAGGAAATGAAAAACTGTTTTTT.

The chain recombines TRBV13 with TRBJ1-1; no definite D call. V was cut by 5 bases and J by 4 bases, with 14 bases left in between. This CDR3 has 14 residues. In germline, CDR1 is PRHDT, CDR2 FYEKMQ (reference sequence). As DNA, the CDR3 is TGTGCCAGCAGCGACGGGCGGGTGGGCACTGAAGCTTTCTTT. It specifies CASSDGRVGTEAFF.